The rows below give T cell receptor beta chains drawn from one sample of a study of siplizumab effects on memory and regulatory T cells. Produced via immunoSEQ multiplex PCR; TCRdb's table is partial and in-frame only. The sample has approximately 100,000 clones, under 95% seen once. The material sequenced was Tregs sorted from blood. Receptor source: a human donor in good health. The CDR3 runs from the conserved cysteine through the conserved F or W. Each record gives: J gene, clone size, V gene, D gene, CDR3 protein, CDR3 DNA. The D gene is left open where the match is weak. Not all rows give a size; the values are once, few, many and, for expanded clones, a class.

j_call: TRBJ2-5
clone_size: .
v_call: TRBV7-6
d_call: TRBD2
cdr3_aa: CASSPIGSSGRMRETQYF
cdr3_nt: TGTGCCAGCAGCCCAATAGGGTCTAGCGGGAGGATGAGAGAGACCCAGTACTTC

j_call: TRBJ2-2
clone_size: .
v_call: TRBV7-9
d_call: .
cdr3_aa: CASSPTRNTGELFF
cdr3_nt: TGTGCCAGCAGTCCGACCAGAAACACCGGGGAGCTGTTTTTT

j_call: TRBJ1-2
clone_size: .
v_call: TRBV6-6
d_call: .
cdr3_aa: CASSYEENYGYTF
cdr3_nt: TGTGCCAGCAGTTACGAGGAGAACTATGGCTACACCTTC

j_call: TRBJ2-3
clone_size: .
v_call: TRBV7-8
d_call: .
cdr3_aa: CASSLGGLKYF
cdr3_nt: TGTGCCAGCAGCTTAGGAGGATTAAAGTATTTT

j_call: TRBJ1-2
clone_size: once
v_call: TRBV27
d_call: .
cdr3_aa: CASSPNPVYGYTF
cdr3_nt: TGTGCCAGCAGTCCAAATCCGGTATACGGCTACACCTTC

j_call: TRBJ1-5
clone_size: .
v_call: TRBV19
d_call: .
cdr3_aa: CASSIGAGASPNQPQHF
cdr3_nt: TGTGCCAGTAGTATTGGGGCAGGGGCCAGCCCCAATCAGCCCCAGCATTTT

j_call: TRBJ2-1
clone_size: .
v_call: TRBV5-1
d_call: TRBD2
cdr3_aa: CASIGSSGRKFF
cdr3_nt: TGCGCCAGCATTGGGTCTAGCGGGAGAAAGTTCTTC

j_call: TRBJ1-2
clone_size: .
v_call: TRBV23-1
d_call: .
cdr3_aa: CASSQSMAGPGYTF
cdr3_nt: TGCGCCAGCAGTCAATCGATGGCAGGCCCTGGCTACACCTTC

j_call: TRBJ2-3
clone_size: .
v_call: TRBV25-1
d_call: .
cdr3_aa: CASSGWGDTQYF
cdr3_nt: TGTGCCAGCAGTGGCTGGGGGGATACGCAGTATTTT

j_call: TRBJ2-1
clone_size: once
v_call: TRBV27
d_call: TRBD2
cdr3_aa: CASRNAGTRFEQFF
cdr3_nt: TGTGCCAGCAGGAACGCCGGGACTAGATTTGAGCAGTTCTTC

j_call: TRBJ2-6
clone_size: .
v_call: TRBV18
d_call: .
cdr3_aa: CASSPGFGANVLTF
cdr3_nt: TGTGCCAGCTCACCGGGGTTTGGGGCCAACGTCCTGACTTTC

j_call: TRBJ2-3
clone_size: .
v_call: TRBV7-9
d_call: TRBD2
cdr3_aa: CASSPSGGGAGTQYF
cdr3_nt: TGTGCCAGCAGCCCAAGTGGGGGAGGGGCCGGGACGCAGTATTTT

j_call: TRBJ2-2
clone_size: .
v_call: TRBV5-1
d_call: .
cdr3_aa: CASSLSKVAGRTGELFF
cdr3_nt: TGCGCCAGCAGCCTCTCAAAGGTTGCGGGAAGAACCGGGGAGCTGTTTTTT

j_call: TRBJ1-1
clone_size: .
v_call: TRBV14
d_call: .
cdr3_aa: CASRVAGPIGVTEAFF
cdr3_nt: TGTGCCAGCAGAGTCGCGGGTCCGATAGGCGTCACTGAAGCTTTCTTT

j_call: TRBJ1-1
clone_size: .
v_call: TRBV12-5
d_call: .
cdr3_aa: CASGLGGPGEAFF
cdr3_nt: TGTGCTAGTGGTTTGGGAGGACCTGGTGAAGCTTTCTTT

j_call: TRBJ2-5
clone_size: once
v_call: TRBV6-5
d_call: .
cdr3_aa: CASSYSTSDGATQYF
cdr3_nt: TGTGCCAGCAGTTACTCGACCTCGGATGGCGCGACCCAGTACTTC

j_call: TRBJ2-1
clone_size: .
v_call: TRBV19
d_call: TRBD2
cdr3_aa: CASSKRDYSYNEQFF
cdr3_nt: TGTGCCAGTAGTAAGCGGGACTACTCCTACAATGAGCAGTTCTTC

j_call: TRBJ2-1
clone_size: .
v_call: TRBV5-1
d_call: TRBD2
cdr3_aa: CASSLTGLAWEQFF
cdr3_nt: TGCGCCAGCAGTCTGACCGGACTAGCCTGGGAGCAGTTCTTC

j_call: TRBJ2-2
clone_size: .
v_call: TRBV28
d_call: TRBD2
cdr3_aa: CASTSGTSGTPRTGELFF
cdr3_nt: TGTGCCAGCACCTCCGGGACTAGCGGGACCCCCAGGACCGGGGAGCTGTTTTTT

j_call: TRBJ2-1
clone_size: .
v_call: TRBV4-1
d_call: TRBD2
cdr3_aa: CASSQLAGVGYNEQFF
cdr3_nt: TGCGCCAGCAGCCAACTAGCGGGAGTGGGCTACAATGAGCAGTTCTTC

j_call: TRBJ2-7
clone_size: .
v_call: TRBV2
d_call: .
cdr3_aa: CASRGDLWDEQYF
cdr3_nt: TGTGCCAGCAGGGGGGACCTCTGGGACGAGCAGTACTTC

j_call: TRBJ2-7
clone_size: few
v_call: TRBV10-2
d_call: TRBD2
cdr3_aa: CASSEGGLGSYEQYF
cdr3_nt: TGCGCCAGCAGTGAGGGAGGACTAGGGTCCTACGAGCAGTACTTC

j_call: TRBJ2-7
clone_size: once
v_call: TRBV11-2
d_call: .
cdr3_aa: CASSFRTRFEQYF
cdr3_nt: TGTGCCAGCAGCTTTCGCACCCGGTTTGAGCAGTACTTC

j_call: TRBJ2-1
clone_size: .
v_call: TRBV19
d_call: .
cdr3_aa: CASPPWGNWAYNEQFF
cdr3_nt: TGTGCCAGTCCTCCTTGGGGCAATTGGGCCTACAATGAGCAGTTCTTC

j_call: TRBJ2-7
clone_size: .
v_call: TRBV18
d_call: TRBD1
cdr3_aa: CASSRTGLFEQYF
cdr3_nt: TGTGCCAGCTCTCGGACAGGACTCTTTGAGCAGTACTTC

j_call: TRBJ2-5
clone_size: .
v_call: TRBV10-3
d_call: TRBD2
cdr3_aa: CAIRSSTSGEETQYF
cdr3_nt: TGTGCCATCAGAAGCAGTACTAGCGGGGAAGAGACCCAGTACTTC

j_call: TRBJ2-2
clone_size: .
v_call: TRBV12-5
d_call: TRBD2
cdr3_aa: CASGLVRQAGDSNTGELFF
cdr3_nt: TGTGCTAGTGGTTTGGTAAGGCAGGCGGGAGACTCGAACACCGGGGAGCTGTTTTTT

j_call: TRBJ2-7
clone_size: .
v_call: TRBV9
d_call: .
cdr3_aa: CASSVAGNPGSYEQYF
cdr3_nt: TGTGCCAGCAGCGTAGCCGGGAATCCCGGGTCCTACGAGCAGTACTTC

j_call: TRBJ1-1
clone_size: .
v_call: TRBV29-1
d_call: .
cdr3_aa: CSVYPAGRAFF
cdr3_nt: TGCAGCGTGTACCCTGCGGGCAGGGCTTTCTTT

j_call: TRBJ2-6
clone_size: once
v_call: TRBV7-9
d_call: TRBD1
cdr3_aa: CASSLSQGASGANVLTF
cdr3_nt: TGTGCCAGCAGCTTATCACAGGGGGCAAGCGGGGCCAACGTCCTGACTTTC

j_call: TRBJ2-3
clone_size: .
v_call: TRBV7-3
d_call: .
cdr3_aa: CASSSGPTDTQYF
cdr3_nt: TGTGCCAGCAGCTCGGGCCCCACAGATACGCAGTATTTT

j_call: TRBJ1-5
clone_size: .
v_call: TRBV6-6
d_call: .
cdr3_aa: CASSKVQGNSNQPQHF
cdr3_nt: TGTGCCAGCAGTAAAGTACAGGGAAACAGCAATCAGCCCCAGCATTTT

j_call: TRBJ1-4
clone_size: .
v_call: TRBV5-6
d_call: .
cdr3_aa: CASSPWGGEKLFF
cdr3_nt: TGTGCCAGCAGCCCCTGGGGTGGAGAAAAACTGTTTTTT

j_call: TRBJ2-5
clone_size: .
v_call: TRBV6-5
d_call: .
cdr3_aa: CASSSRETQYF
cdr3_nt: TGTGCCAGCAGTTCCCGGGAGACCCAGTACTTC

j_call: TRBJ1-2
clone_size: .
v_call: TRBV28
d_call: TRBD1
cdr3_aa: CASSFTGDSYGYTF
cdr3_nt: TGTGCCAGCAGTTTCACAGGGGATTCCTATGGCTACACCTTC

j_call: TRBJ2-1
clone_size: .
v_call: TRBV25-1
d_call: TRBD1
cdr3_aa: CASSEFGQGNEQFF
cdr3_nt: TGTGCCAGCAGTGAATTTGGACAGGGCAATGAGCAGTTCTTC

j_call: TRBJ2-7
clone_size: once
v_call: TRBV7-7
d_call: TRBD2
cdr3_aa: CASSRGLGYEQYF
cdr3_nt: TGTGCTAGCAGCCGTGGACTAGGCTACGAGCAGTACTTC

j_call: TRBJ2-2
clone_size: .
v_call: TRBV18
d_call: .
cdr3_aa: CASSLGRQNTGELFF
cdr3_nt: TGTGCCAGCTCACTGGGGCGACAGAACACCGGGGAGCTGTTTTTT

j_call: TRBJ1-1
clone_size: .
v_call: TRBV18
d_call: .
cdr3_aa: CASSPTPSQNTEAFF
cdr3_nt: TGTGCCAGCTCACCAACCCCATCCCAAAACACTGAAGCTTTCTTT

j_call: TRBJ2-3
clone_size: few
v_call: TRBV19
d_call: .
cdr3_aa: CASSKGRSTADTQYF
cdr3_nt: TGTGCCAGTAGTAAGGGGCGGTCGACCGCAGATACGCAGTATTTT

j_call: TRBJ1-2
clone_size: .
v_call: TRBV4-1
d_call: .
cdr3_aa: CASSQDFQGYGYTF
cdr3_nt: TGCGCCAGCAGCCAAGATTTCCAGGGGTATGGCTACACCTTC

j_call: TRBJ2-7
clone_size: .
v_call: TRBV15
d_call: .
cdr3_aa: CATSSPLGEGSTYEQYF
cdr3_nt: TGTGCCACCAGCAGTCCATTAGGTGAGGGAAGCACCTACGAGCAGTACTTC

j_call: TRBJ1-5
clone_size: .
v_call: TRBV30
d_call: .
cdr3_aa: CAWSPRGNQPQHF
cdr3_nt: TGTGCCTGGAGCCCCCGAGGCAATCAGCCCCAGCATTTT

j_call: TRBJ2-2
clone_size: few
v_call: TRBV5-1
d_call: .
cdr3_aa: CASSLVRRTGELFF
cdr3_nt: TGCGCCAGCAGCTTGGTGCGGCGAACCGGGGAGCTGTTTTTT

j_call: TRBJ2-2
clone_size: .
v_call: TRBV11-3
d_call: .
cdr3_aa: CASSPYTGELFF
cdr3_nt: TGTGCCAGCAGCCCCTACACCGGGGAGCTGTTTTTT

j_call: TRBJ2-5
clone_size: .
v_call: TRBV11-2
d_call: .
cdr3_aa: CASSFRGAETQYF
cdr3_nt: TGTGCCAGCAGCTTCCGGGGGGCAGAGACCCAGTACTTC

j_call: TRBJ2-6
clone_size: .
v_call: TRBV29-1
d_call: TRBD1
cdr3_aa: CSVQGAGANVLTF
cdr3_nt: TGCAGCGTGCAGGGGGCTGGGGCCAACGTCCTGACTTTC

j_call: TRBJ2-1
clone_size: .
v_call: TRBV10-2
d_call: TRBD2
cdr3_aa: CASSGSGAYNEQFF
cdr3_nt: TGCGCCAGCAGTGGTAGCGGGGCCTACAATGAGCAGTTCTTC

j_call: TRBJ2-7
clone_size: .
v_call: TRBV7-2
d_call: TRBD1
cdr3_aa: CASSITGTGGYEQYF
cdr3_nt: TGTGCCAGCAGCATTACCGGGACAGGGGGCTACGAGCAGTACTTC

j_call: TRBJ1-2
clone_size: .
v_call: TRBV19
d_call: .
cdr3_aa: CASSEAGGLNYGYTF
cdr3_nt: TGTGCCAGTAGTGAGGCGGGAGGATTAAACTATGGCTACACCTTC

j_call: TRBJ2-2
clone_size: .
v_call: TRBV5-6
d_call: TRBD1
cdr3_aa: CASSWGQGAPGELFF
cdr3_nt: TGTGCCAGCAGCTGGGGACAGGGGGCGCCCGGGGAGCTGTTTTTT

j_call: TRBJ2-1
clone_size: .
v_call: TRBV2
d_call: .
cdr3_aa: CASSERIYNEQFF
cdr3_nt: TGTGCCAGCAGTGAACGGATCTACAATGAGCAGTTCTTC

j_call: TRBJ2-2
clone_size: few
v_call: TRBV28
d_call: TRBD2
cdr3_aa: CASRMGGGWNTGELFF
cdr3_nt: TGTGCCAGCAGGATGGGGGGAGGGTGGAACACCGGGGAGCTGTTTTTT

j_call: TRBJ1-5
clone_size: .
v_call: TRBV28
d_call: .
cdr3_aa: CASSFSGAVNQPQHF
cdr3_nt: TGTGCCAGCAGTTTTAGTGGGGCGGTGAATCAGCCCCAGCATTTT

j_call: TRBJ2-7
clone_size: .
v_call: TRBV5-1
d_call: TRBD2
cdr3_aa: CASSRQAGGPEREQYF
cdr3_nt: TGCGCCAGCAGTCGACAAGCGGGAGGGCCCGAGAGAGAGCAGTACTTC

j_call: TRBJ1-3
clone_size: .
v_call: TRBV4-1
d_call: .
cdr3_aa: CASSFPVGGSGNTIYF
cdr3_nt: TGCGCCAGCAGCTTCCCGGTTGGGGGCTCTGGAAACACCATATATTTT

j_call: TRBJ1-2
clone_size: .
v_call: TRBV25-1
d_call: .
cdr3_aa: CASSDYGLGTTNYGYTF
cdr3_nt: TGTGCCAGCAGTGACTACGGGTTAGGGACAACTAACTATGGCTACACCTTC

j_call: TRBJ2-7
clone_size: .
v_call: TRBV6-1
d_call: .
cdr3_aa: CASNTHEQYF
cdr3_nt: TGTGCCAGCAATACCCACGAGCAGTACTTC

j_call: TRBJ2-2
clone_size: .
v_call: TRBV7-9
d_call: TRBD2
cdr3_aa: CASSLRTSVGTGELFF
cdr3_nt: TGTGCCAGCAGCTTAAGGACTAGCGTCGGAACCGGGGAGCTGTTTTTT

j_call: TRBJ2-5
clone_size: .
v_call: TRBV5-5
d_call: .
cdr3_aa: CASSVVPGASPTQETQYF
cdr3_nt: TGTGCCAGCAGCGTCGTTCCTGGGGCCTCGCCGACCCAAGAGACCCAGTACTTC